These 14 T cell receptor beta chains were sequenced from one sample in a study of OX40 agonist ivuxolimab in advanced cancers. Data came from immunoSEQ multiplex PCR; TCRdb stores just in-frame clones and leaves some out. The table shows about 43,000 clones, with more than 80% occurring only once. The sequences come from CD4+ or CD8+ T cells sorted from blood, collected in a trial of the OX40 agonist ivuxolimab. The receptors come from an adult with an advanced solid tumor such as melanoma, head and neck, liver or kidney cancer.

This chain uses TRBV11-2 with TRBJ2-3; a possible D gene is TRBD2 (5 bases). V was cut by 5 bases and J by 0 bases, with 9 bases left in between. The CDR3 runs to 14 residues. Germline CDR1 SGHAT, CDR2 FQNNGV. The CDR3 is CASSLGLSTDTQYF. The CDR3 region has the DNA TGTGCCAGCAGCCTCGGACTGAGCACAGATACGCAGTATTTT. Full variable domain (outside the CDR3, taken from reference TRBV11-2 and TRBJ2-3): EAGVAQSPRYKIIEKRQSVAFWCNPISGHATLYWYQQILGQGPKLLIQFQNNGVVDDSQLPKDRFSAERLKGVDSTLKIQPAKLEDSAVYLCASSLGLSTDTQYFGPGTRLTVL.

The chain uses TRBV11-2 and TRBJ1-2; D might be TRBD1 (6 bases). The V end was cut by 5 bases, the J end by 5 bases, with 12 bases between. CDR3 size: 13 residues. Germline CDR1 is SGHAT and CDR2 is FQNNGV. The CDR3 is CASSNNREYGYTF. The CDR3 coding sequence is TGTGCCAGCAGCAACAACAGGGAGTATGGCTACACCTTC.

The sample holds one count of this clone. The chain couples TRBV6-1 to TRBJ2-2; D call uncertain. CDR3 size: 13 residues. Trimming left V 2 bases short and J 4 bases short, with 5 bases between. Germline CDR1 and CDR2: MNHNS and SASEGT. CDR3 coding DNA: TGTGCCAGCAGTGAACGTACCACCGGGGAGCTGTTTTTT. Translation: CASSERTTGELFF.

V is TRBV28 and J is TRBJ1-1, with D hard to call. V shed 2 bases and J shed 0 bases, with 13 bases lying between them. The CDR3 runs 16 residues. Germline-derived CDR1 and CDR2 are MDHEN and SYDVKM. The CDR3: CASSLPPGRLNTEAFF. The DNA of the CDR3 is TGTGCCAGCAGTTTACCCCCTGGCAGGCTGAACACTGAAGCTTTCTTT.

This clone was seen only a few times. The chain joins TRBV7-2 to TRBJ2-3, with 12 positions matching TRBD2. This CDR3 comprises 15 residues. V shed 5 bases and J 3 bases; nucleotides not matched to a gene: 3. Germline CDR1 SGHTA, CDR2 FQGNSA. The CDR3 DNA is TGTGCCAGCAGCATCACTAGCGGGGGGACAGATACGCAGTATTTT. Protein sequence: CASSITSGGTDTQYF.

This clone is a singleton in its sample. The V and J genes are TRBV19 and TRBJ2-1; 13 bases map to TRBD2. J lost 13 bases, V lost 3 bases, and 3 bases had no gene match. This CDR3 is built from 13 residues. CDR1 is LNHDA and CDR2 is SQIVND in the germline V gene (reference sequence). The CDR3 sequence: CASSIGTSGIQFF. The CDR3 nucleotides read TGTGCCAGTAGTATCGGGACTAGCGGGATACAGTTCTTC.

The genes are TRBV20-1 and TRBJ2-5; unclear D gene. V shed 7 bases and J shed 6 bases, with 12 bases lying between them. The CDR3 loop spans 11 amino acids. The germline V gene has CDR1 DFQATT and CDR2 SNEGSKA (reference sequence). CDR3 protein: CSVDTGKTQYF. The CDR3 nucleotides read TGCAGTGTCGACACGGGCAAGACCCAGTACTTC.

CDR3 nucleotides: TGTGCCAGCAGCTTGCAGGCCGGTGAGCAGTACTTC. Protein product: CASSLQAGEQYF. This chain joins TRBV11-3 and TRBJ2-7, with D uncertain. Germline V gene data show CDR1 as SGHNT and CDR2 as YENEEA. The CDR3 extends over 12 amino acids. Trimming pared 3 bases from V and 7 bases from J, leaving 10 bases between.

The V gene is TRBV29-1, the J gene TRBJ1-5; maybe TRBD1 (6 bases). Germline CDR1 and CDR2: SQVTM and ANQGSEA. The V end lost 7 bases, the J end lost 2 bases, and 12 bases lay between the germline ends. The CDR3 covers 13 residues. CDR3 sequence: CSGQEDGNQPQHF. In DNA, the CDR3 is TGCAGCGGACAGGAGGACGGCAATCAGCCCCAGCATTTT.

The chain links TRBV10-3 to TRBJ2-5; D may be TRBD2 (5 bases). Germline assignment: CDR1 ENHRY and CDR2 SYGVKD. The ends were cut back, 2 bases at V and 10 bases at J, with 17 bases in the middle. The CDR3 is made up of 14 amino acids. CDR3 protein: CAISETGIREGQYF. As DNA, the CDR3 is TGTGCCATCAGTGAGACGGGAATAAGAGAAGGCCAGTACTTC.

This clone was seen only a few times. This chain links TRBV29-1 with TRBJ2-5; D remains ambiguous. The length of the CDR3 is 8 residues. With 7 bases removed from V and 5 bases from J, the gap between germline ends came to 2 bases. Germline assignment: CDR1 SQVTM and CDR2 ANQGSEA. This CDR3 is CSGETQYF. CDR3 coding DNA: TGCAGCGGTGAGACCCAGTACTTC.

The chain is built from TRBV11-1 and TRBJ2-3; D is perhaps TRBD1 (5 bases). V was pared by 3 bases and J by 6 bases, with 13 bases between. Germline V gives CDR1 SGHAT, CDR2 FQDESV (reference sequence). The CDR3 contains 14 residues. Written as DNA, the CDR3 is TGTGCCAGCAGCTTCGCGCAGGGTGGGGATACGCAGTATTTT. This translates into CASSFAQGGDTQYF.

The chain links TRBV30 to TRBJ2-5; the D is unclear. V was clipped by 0 bases and J by 0 bases, with 8 bases between them. CDR1 is GTSNPN, CDR2 SVGIG, per germline (reference sequence). This CDR3 comprises 14 residues. For the CDR3, the DNA is TGTGCCTGGAGTGTACGTCGGTACCAAGAGACCCAGTACTTC. This sequence encodes CAWSVRRYQETQYF.

The genes are TRBV6-5 and TRBJ2-7; D uncertain. V was pared by 7 bases and J by 1 base, with 11 bases between. Germline-derived CDR1 and CDR2 are MNHEY and SVGAGI. The CDR3 runs to 13 residues. In nucleotides, the CDR3 is TGTGCCAGCACCCCACAAAGGTCCTACGAGCAGTACTTC. It codes for CASTPQRSYEQYF.